What follows are 2 T cell receptor beta chains derived from one specimen sequenced in a study of response to subunit inactivated influenza vaccine. TCRdb analysed the RT-PCR reads with MiXCR anew, one entry per CDR3 protein. This table has 700,000 to 900,000 distinct CDR3 sequences, roughly 20% appearing once. Here the sequenced sample was PBMCs from blood, taken 4 to 6 days after vaccination. The source of these receptors is a middle-aged man who received an inactivated influenza vaccine.

In its sample, this clonotype was seen a few times. The chain uses TRBV5-6 and TRBJ1-6, with no clear D. V lost 1 base and J 4 bases, leaving 6 bases between the germline ends. The CDR3 totals 14 residues. Looked up from germline, CDR1 is SGHDT and CDR2 is YYEEEE. Here the CDR3 reads CASSLRGYNSPLHF. The CDR3, as DNA: TGTGCCAGCAGCTTGCGGGGATATAATTCACCCCTCCACTTT. The full variable domain, in which reference TRBV5-6 and TRBJ1-6 provide the parts outside the CDR3, is DAGVTQSPTHLIKTRGQQVTLRCSPKSGHDTVSWYQQALGQGPQFIFQYYEEEERQRGNFPDRFSGHQFPNYSSELNVNALLLGDSALYLCASSLRGYNSPLHFGNGTRLTVT.

The rearrangement joins TRBV3-1 to TRBJ2-1; 9 nucleotides align to TRBD1. The CDR3 has 17 amino acids. V gave up 0 bases and J gave up 4 bases; unmatched junction bases: 7. Looked up from germline, CDR1 is LGHDT and CDR2 is YNNKEL (reference sequence). DNA of the CDR3: TGTGCCAGCAGCCAAGACACCGGGACAGGGTGGTACAATGAGCAGTTCTTC. As protein: CASSQDTGTGWYNEQFF.